The 29 T cell receptor beta chains given below trace back to one sample, sequenced in a study of blood T cells in healthy people across ages. Combining a sample-barcoded 5' primer with a J-beta primer mix, a second PCR ran for about 6 to 12 cycles. TCRdb processed the 5' RACE reads anew with MiXCR; each CDR3 protein has one entry. The data show around 1.5 million distinct CDR3 sequences, 42% seen once. Input material: blood. These receptors were taken from a woman in her late teens or twenties in good health.

In its sample, this clonotype was seen a few times. This sequence joins TRBV7-9 and TRBJ2-7, with 9 bases aligning to TRBD1. The CDR3 covers 16 residues. The V gene's germline CDR1 is SEHNR and CDR2 FQNEAQ (reference sequence). The V and J ends lost 1 base and 2 bases, in that order; junction bases with no gene match: 6. The CDR3 reads CASSLVSTGGTYEQYF. The CDR3 DNA is TGTGCCAGCAGCTTAGTATCGACAGGGGGAACCTACGAGCAGTACTTC. Supplemented by reference TRBV7-9 and TRBJ2-7, the full variable domain reads DTGVSQNPRHKITKRGQNVTFRCDPISEHNRLYWYRQTLGQGPEFLTYFQNEAQLEKSRLLSDRFSAERPKGSFSTLEIQRTEQGDSAMYLCASSLVSTGGTYEQYFGPGTRLTVT.

The chain is built from TRBV6-5 and TRBJ2-7, with 10 positions matching TRBD2. Germline lookup yields CDR1 MNHEY and CDR2 SVGAGI. V dropped 1 base and J dropped 3; count of bases not matched to a gene: 3. The CDR3 is made up of 15 amino acids. CDR3 residues: CASSYWTSGYYEQYF. The CDR3 DNA is TGTGCCAGCAGTTACTGGACTAGCGGATACTACGAGCAGTACTTC.

This clonotype was observed a few times. This chain joins TRBV11-2 and TRBJ2-1; D unclear. Germline V CDR1 and CDR2: SGHAT, FQNNGV. The CDR3 contains 14 residues. Trimming left V 8 bases short and J 5 bases short, with 16 bases between. DNA for the CDR3: TGTGCCAGCCGTCCCCCGGGCTTCAACAATGAGCAGTTCTTC. This translates into CASRPPGFNNEQFF. The whole variable domain, filled in from reference TRBV11-2 and TRBJ2-1, reads EAGVAQSPRYKIIEKRQSVAFWCNPISGHATLYWYQQILGQGPKLLIQFQNNGVVDDSQLPKDRFSAERLKGVDSTLKIQPAKLEDSAVYLCASRPPGFNNEQFFGPGTRLTVL.

The rearrangement uses TRBV11-2 and TRBJ1-6; 10 bases line up with TRBD1. The CDR3 covers 16 residues. J gave up 9 bases and V 2 bases, and 7 bases lay outside the gene matches. Germline V gene sequence: CDR1 SGHAT, CDR2 FQNNGV. In DNA form, the CDR3 reads TGTGCCAGCAGCTTAACGGGACAGGGGCTTGCTTCACCCCTCCACTTT. Residues: CASSLTGQGLASPLHF.

The chain combines TRBV3-1 with TRBJ1-2; D gene ambiguous. Germline V CDR1 and CDR2: LGHDT, YNNKEL (reference sequence). V shed 3 bases and J shed 5 bases, with 7 bases lying between them. This CDR3 region has 12 residues. In DNA form, the CDR3 reads TGTGCCAGCAGCCAGAGGACGTATGGCTACACCTTC. Its translation is CASSQRTYGYTF. Filled out from reference TRBV3-1 and TRBJ1-2, the complete variable domain reads DTAVSQTPKYLVTQMGNDKSIKCEQNLGHDTMYWYKQDSKKFLKIMFSYNNKELIINETVPNRFSPKSPDKAHLNLHINSLELGDSAVYFCASSQRTYGYTFGSGTRLTVV.

This chain uses TRBV28 with TRBJ1-5, with D perhaps TRBD1 (6 bases). Germline CDR1 and CDR2: MDHEN and SYDVKM. Between the trimmed V and J ends, which lost 5 bases and 0 bases, there was a span of 11 bases. The CDR3 has 15 amino acids. CDR3 in amino acids: CASSQWGASNQPQHF. In DNA form, the CDR3 reads TGTGCCAGCAGTCAATGGGGGGCTAGCAATCAGCCCCAGCATTTT.

The chain combines TRBV28 with TRBJ2-5; no firm D call. The J call may be incorrect, as the DNA end agrees better with TRBJ2-7. Germline CDR1 reads MDHEN; CDR2 reads SYDVKM. The CDR3 has 14 residues. The CDR3 reads CASRATLRPYEQYF. The CDR3 region has the DNA TGTGCCAGCAGGGCGACCCTGAGACCCTACGAGCAGTACTTC.

This clonotype was seen a few times. The chain joins TRBV27 to TRBJ2-7, with 9 bases matching TRBD2. The CDR3 loop spans 17 amino acids. V was clipped by 8 bases and J by 0 bases; unmatched bases: 14. Germline loops: CDR1 MNHEY, CDR2 SMNVEV (reference sequence). This CDR3 reads CASGSTSGQSGSYEQYF. In DNA form, the CDR3 reads TGTGCCAGCGGGTCGACTAGCGGCCAATCAGGCTCCTACGAGCAGTACTTC.

This clonotype was observed a handful of times. The chain recombines TRBV12-3 or TRBV12-4 with TRBJ1-2; 12 positions match TRBD1. Trimming cost V 6 bases and J 8 bases; bases outside gene matches: 4. The CDR3 has 13 amino acids. The chain's CDR3 is CASRGQGAGGYTF. The CDR3 DNA is TGTGCCAGCAGGGGACAGGGGGCAGGCGGCTACACCTTC.

The chain links TRBV10-3 to TRBJ1-1; D ambiguous. V was clipped by 10 bases and J by 1 base, with 13 bases between them. The CDR3 consists of 13 residues. The germline CDR1 and CDR2 sequences are ENHRY and SYGVKD. The CDR3 DNA is TGTGCCACGCGCACAAGCGGGAACACTGAAGCTTTCTTT. This codes for CATRTSGNTEAFF.

Concerning this clonotype: Sequence at one end of the junction differs from germline and may be a read error. The chain links TRBV4-2 to TRBJ1-1; no firm D call. CDR1 and CDR2 (germline): LGHNA, YNFKEQ. The CDR3 covers 14 residues. DNA of the CDR3: TGTGCCAGCAGCCAAGACAATAGTGACACTGAGGCTTTCTTT. Its protein product is CASSQDNSDTEAFF.

Remarks on this clonotype: The junction differs from germline at one of its ends, possibly a read error. The rearrangement uses TRBV28 and TRBJ2-5; D is unresolved. CDR3 length: 17 amino acids. The germline CDR1 and CDR2 sequences are MDHEN and SYDVKM. CDR3 amino acids: CVSSSTVAVNPKETQYF. The CDR3 DNA reads TGTGTCAGCAGTTCGACTGTCGCGGTGAACCCAAAAGAGACCCAGTACTTC.

The chain has TRBV5-1 and TRBJ2-5; a weak D match, TRBD1 (6 bases). CDR3 length equals 16 residues. Germline CDR1 is SGHRS and CDR2 is YFSETQ. Trimming removed 4 bases from V and 1 base from J, with 17 bases in between. For the CDR3, the DNA is TGCGCCAGCAGCGACCGACAGGTGATATTCCAAGAGACCCAGTACTTC. Its translation is CASSDRQVIFQETQYF.

This clonotype was detected only a few times. The chain links TRBV12-3 or TRBV12-4 to TRBJ1-4; D not resolved. The CDR3 loop spans 13 amino acids. V shed 4 bases and J shed 6 bases, with 9 bases lying between them. As DNA, the CDR3 is TGTGCCAGCAGTTCCCTCTCCCATGAAAAACTGTTTTTT. Translated, it gives CASSSLSHEKLFF.

This chain connects TRBV27 to TRBJ2-5, with D perhaps matching TRBD2 (5 bases). The CDR3 totals 15 residues. Germline CDR1 MNHEY, CDR2 SMNVEV (reference sequence). V lost 3 bases, J lost 0 bases, and 11 bases lay in between. The DNA of the CDR3 is TGTGCCAGCAGTTTGGGAGACTTATACCAAGAGACCCAGTACTTC. Protein sequence: CASSLGDLYQETQYF.

This chain connects TRBV12-3 or TRBV12-4 to TRBJ2-5; a possible D gene is TRBD2 (6 bases). V was shortened by 4 bases and J by 0 bases, with 15 bases between the two germline ends. This CDR3 comprises 16 residues. CDR3 sequence reads: CASSSRTTGDQETQYF. In nucleotides, the CDR3 is TGTGCCAGCAGTTCGAGGACTACCGGGGACCAAGAGACCCAGTACTTC.

The chain recombines TRBV6-1 with TRBJ2-1; D gene uncertain. The CDR3 totals 15 residues. Germline values: CDR1 MNHNS, CDR2 SASEGT. V was cut by 0 bases and J by 10 bases, with 16 bases left in between. The CDR3 sequence: CASSEARTGVSEQFF. The CDR3 DNA reads as TGTGCCAGCAGTGAAGCAAGGACCGGTGTTTCGGAGCAGTTCTTC.

Of note for this clonotype: This could be a read error, since a much larger clone is one nucleotide away. The rearrangement links TRBV2 to TRBJ2-5; unclear D gene. The CDR3 sequence is 12 residues long. The V end was cut by 5 bases, the J end by 11 bases, with 15 bases between. CDR1 and CDR2 from the germline V gene are SNHLY and FYNNEI. The CDR3 bases are TGTGCCAGCAGTAGGTTAGGTGGTGAGCAGTACTTC. Translated, it gives CASSRLGGEQYF.

This clonotype came up a few times. This chain links TRBV7-2 with TRBJ2-1; D perhaps matches TRBD2 (5 bases). This CDR3 spans 14 amino acids. Trimming took off 1 base at V and 7 bases at J, with 11 bases between the two ends. In germline, CDR1 is SGHTA, CDR2 FQGNSA. The CDR3 DNA reads as TGTGCCAGCAGCTTAGGCCCGGCGGGTAATGAGCAGTTCTTC. It specifies CASSLGPAGNEQFF.

A remark on this clonotype: The germline gene is not matched at one end of the junction; a read error may be the cause. The chain recombines TRBV13 with TRBJ2-3, with D maybe TRBD2 (6 bases). The CDR3 consists of 15 residues. CDR1 is PRHDT, CDR2 FYEKMQ, per germline (reference sequence). DNA for the CDR3: TGTGCCAGCAGCCTAGGCCAGCGGGTCACAGATACGCAGTATTTT. This codes for CASSLGQRVTDTQYF. The variable domain in full, completed from reference TRBV13 and TRBJ2-3, reads AAGVIQSPRHLIKEKRETATLKCYPIPRHDTVYWYQQGPGQDPQFLISFYEKMQSDKGSIPDRFSAQQFSDYHSELNMSSLELGDSALYFCASSLGQRVTDTQYFGPGTRLTVL.

This chain links TRBV7-2 with TRBJ2-4; perhaps TRBD2 as D (6 bases). CDR3 length equals 15 residues. Trimming removed 8 bases at V and 0 bases at J, with 14 bases between. Germline assignment: CDR1 SGHTA and CDR2 FQGNSA. The DNA for the CDR3 is TGTGCCAGCCGCAGCCCGGGAGTAGCCAAAAACATTCAGTACTTC. Amino acid sequence: CASRSPGVAKNIQYF.

The gene calls are TRBV5-6 and TRBJ2-5; TRBD2 matches 11 bases. Germline CDR1 and CDR2: SGHDT and YYEEEE. The CDR3 sequence is 17 residues long. Trimming at V came to 0 bases and at J to 5 bases, leaving 9 bases not matched to a gene. This CDR3 is CASSLVRLAGSWETQYF. The CDR3 bases are TGTGCCAGCAGCTTGGTTCGACTAGCGGGAAGCTGGGAGACCCAGTACTTC.

The chain recombines TRBV28 with TRBJ2-4, with D possibly matching TRBD1 (5 bases). Trimming took 5 bases from V and 12 from J, leaving 14 bases between them. The CDR3 has 12 residues. Germline V gene sequence: CDR1 MDHEN, CDR2 SYDVKM. The CDR3 spells CASSDDSCSQYF. In nucleotides, the CDR3 is TGTGCCAGCAGTGACGACAGCTGCTCTCAGTACTTC.

There are many counts of this clonotype. This chain connects TRBV3-1 to TRBJ2-1; 8 nucleotides match TRBD1. Unmatched junction bases numbered 8, after V lost 1 base and J lost 0 bases. Per the germline V gene, CDR1 is LGHDT and CDR2 is YNNKEL (reference sequence). CDR3 size: 18 residues. This CDR3 is CASSQGLRGLSSYNEQFF. CDR3 in DNA: TGTGCCAGCAGCCAAGGGCTCAGGGGGCTGAGCTCCTACAATGAGCAGTTCTTC.

V usage is TRBV5-1 and J usage is TRBJ1-2; D is unclear. Trimming took 3 bases from V and 8 from J, leaving 14 bases between them. This CDR3 has 13 residues. CDR1 and CDR2 (germline): SGHRS, YFSETQ. CDR3 sequence reads: CASSWRGRWGYTF. DNA of the CDR3: TGCGCCAGCAGCTGGCGCGGCCGGTGGGGCTACACCTTC.

This clonotype was picked up one time. The chain employs TRBV10-3 and TRBJ2-7; D is undetermined. CDR1 and CDR2 from the germline V gene are ENHRY and SYGVKD. V was clipped by 2 bases and J by 3 bases, with 14 bases between them. The length of the CDR3 is 15 residues. Here the CDR3 reads CAISELSPWHYEQYF. In nucleotides, the CDR3 is TGTGCCATCAGTGAGCTAAGCCCCTGGCACTACGAGCAGTACTTC.

The rearrangement joins TRBV13 to TRBJ2-7; D is unresolved. The CDR3 runs 15 residues. Germline V lookup: CDR1 PRHDT, CDR2 FYEKMQ (reference sequence). V lost 5 bases, J lost 2 bases, and 16 bases lay in between. DNA of the CDR3: TGTGCCAGCAGCCCCCGATTGGGAAAGGCCTACGAGCAGTACTTC. It is translated as CASSPRLGKAYEQYF.

This clonotype was counted only a few times. This chain joins TRBV29-1 and TRBJ2-7; D unresolved. V lost 4 bases, J lost 6 bases, and 1 base lay in between. The CDR3 sequence is 8 residues long. The germline V gene has CDR1 SQVTM and CDR2 ANQGSEA. In DNA form, the CDR3 reads TGCAGCGTTGGCGAGCAGTACTTC. Its protein is CSVGEQYF.

The chain carries TRBV12-5 and TRBJ1-5; D uncertain. CDR3 length equals 13 residues. Per germline, CDR1 LGHNT and CDR2 FRNRAP. V was shortened by 1 base and J by 3 bases, with 4 bases between the two germline ends. The CDR3 region has the DNA TGTGCTAGTGGTTTGGGGGACAATCAGCCCCAGCATTTT. Amino acids: CASGLGDNQPQHF.